This record concerns one T cell receptor (beta chain) sequence. What it binds is unknown. The data are from a study of beta chain features in type 1 diabetes. Sequenced material consisted of expressed TCRB transcripts (all of the isolated RNA was reverse transcribed). Only in-frame clones appear in the TCRdb table, and some are missing; sequencing was by immunoSEQ multiplex PCR. This sample has 250,000 to 300,000 clones, with about 24% found just once. Study results and caveats: Type 1 diabetes patients had TCRB CDR3s that were shorter (moderately but significantly so) in all four CD4+ subsets.

The sequence was collected from a woman under 40 with type 1 diabetes. The sequencing sample was made of naive CD4+ T cells from blood.

CDR3 sequence reads: CASSSPGDETQYF. In DNA, the CDR3 is TGTGCCAGCAGTTCCCCGGGGGATGAGACCCAGTACTTC. This rearrangement joins TRBV6-5 to TRBJ2-5, with a tentative D call TRBD2 (6 bases). V lost 4 bases and J 5 bases, leaving 11 bases between the germline ends. The CDR3 runs to 13 residues. The V gene's germline CDR1 is MNHEY and CDR2 SVGAGI.